The next 18 T cell receptor beta chains were all read from a single sample in a study of T cell responses to AZD1222 COVID-19 vaccine. Sequencing used immunoSEQ multiplex PCR; TCRdb keeps in-frame clones, though not all of them. The table lists fewer than 150,000 clones, just over 85% of them singletons, with approximately 7% in the top ten. The starting material was peripheral blood, obtained on day 0 of AZD1222 vaccination. These receptors came from an adult in good health.

This chain uses TRBV18 with TRBJ2-3, with TRBD1 matching over 7 bases. Germline V gives CDR1 KGHSH, CDR2 LQKENI. This CDR3 region has 14 residues. With 4 bases clipped from V and 12 bases from J, the junction kept 13 bases outside the gene matches. The CDR3 bases are TGTGCCAGCTCACGGGATGACAGGGACATACTCCAGTATTTT. Its protein product is CASSRDDRDILQYF. The whole variable domain, remainder taken from reference TRBV18 and TRBJ2-3, is NAGVMQNPRHLVRRRGQEARLRCSPMKGHSHVYWYRQLPEEGLKFMVYLQKENIIDESGMPKERFSAEFPKEGPSILRIQQVVRGDSAAYFCASSRDDRDILQYFGPGTRLTVL.

This sequence joins TRBV10-3 and TRBJ1-3; D is unclear. The V gene lost 11 bases and the J gene lost 0 bases, with 14 bases spanning the gap. Per germline, CDR1 ENHRY and CDR2 SYGVKD. The CDR3 consists of 14 residues. CDR3 sequence (DNA): TGTGCCGGGTCGGACGCCAGCTCTGGAAACACCATATATTTT. As protein: CAGSDASSGNTIYF.

The rearrangement links TRBV6-5 to TRBJ1-2; D gene uncertain. The CDR3 contains 13 residues. Per germline, CDR1 MNHEY and CDR2 SVGAGI. Trimming cost V 2 bases and J 4 bases, with 8 bases left between them. The CDR3 bases are TGTGCCAGCAGTTACAGAAGGAGCTATGGCTACACCTTC. Translated, it gives CASSYRRSYGYTF.

The V gene is TRBV19, the J gene TRBJ1-4; perhaps TRBD1 as D (6 bases). The germline V gene encodes CDR1 LNHDA and CDR2 SQIVND (reference sequence). The CDR3 extends over 14 amino acids. V lost 6 bases to trimming and J lost 3 bases, with 11 bases between them. CDR3 DNA sequence: TGTGCCAGTAGGCTAAGGGGGTCTAATGAAAAACTGTTTTTT. Translation: CASRLRGSNEKLFF.

The V and J genes are TRBV5-4 and TRBJ1-3, with 8 bases fitting TRBD1. V gave up 4 bases and J gave up 2 bases; unmatched junction bases: 2. CDR3 length: 14 amino acids. From germline, CDR1 is SGHNT and CDR2 YYREEE (reference sequence). This CDR3 is CASSQQGAGNTIYF. CDR3 in DNA: TGTGCCAGCAGCCAACAGGGGGCTGGAAACACCATATATTTT.

The chain uses TRBV2 and TRBJ1-1; no clear D. CDR3 length equals 13 residues. V lost 3 bases to trimming and J lost 1 base, with 6 bases between them. Germline values: CDR1 SNHLY, CDR2 FYNNEI. The CDR3 region is CASSDRENTEAFF. CDR3 DNA: TGTGCCAGCAGTGACAGAGAGAACACTGAAGCTTTCTTT.

The gene calls are TRBV6-5 and TRBJ2-5; D is perhaps TRBD2 (6 bases). Trimming removed 6 bases from V and 2 bases from J, with 7 bases in between. Germline V gene data show CDR1 as MNHEY and CDR2 as SVGAGI. This CDR3 is built from 12 residues. The CDR3, as DNA: TGTGCCAGCAGGCGGGAACAAGAGACCCAGTACTTC. This sequence encodes CASRREQETQYF.

This chain links TRBV9 with TRBJ2-1; the D is unclear. Looked up from germline, CDR1 is SGDLS and CDR2 is YYNGEE. The CDR3 loop spans 13 amino acids. V was shortened by 0 bases and J by 2 bases, with 3 bases between the two germline ends. The CDR3 loop reads CASSVGAYNEQFF. DNA for the CDR3: TGTGCCAGCAGCGTAGGGGCCTACAATGAGCAGTTCTTC.

This chain uses TRBV28 with TRBJ1-1; the match to TRBD1 covers 7 bases. The length of the CDR3 is 13 residues. Trimming took 5 bases from V and 6 from J; bases not matched to a gene: 6. CDR1 and CDR2 from the germline V gene are MDHEN and SYDVKM. CDR3 nucleotide sequence: TGTGCCAGCAGTCCTGACAGGGTAGCTGAAGCTTTCTTT. Translated, it gives CASSPDRVAEAFF.

This chain connects TRBV2 to TRBJ1-6; D perhaps matches TRBD1 (5 bases). The V and J ends lost 2 bases and 10 bases respectively, with 12 bases between them. The CDR3 length is 14 residues. CDR1 SNHLY and CDR2 FYNNEI come from the germline V gene. The CDR3 DNA is TGTGCCAGCAGTGAACCGTCGGGGGGATCACCCCTCCACTTT. This codes for CASSEPSGGSPLHF.

This rearrangement joins TRBV30 to TRBJ1-6, with 8 bases lining up with TRBD1. With 1 base clipped from V and 5 bases from J, the junction kept 4 bases outside the gene matches. Germline-derived CDR1 and CDR2 are GTSNPN and SVGIG (reference sequence). The CDR3 spans 15 residues. This CDR3 reads CAWSADRGDNSPLHF. In DNA, the CDR3 is TGTGCCTGGAGTGCAGACAGGGGCGATAATTCACCCCTCCACTTT.

This chain links TRBV5-1 with TRBJ2-2; D is unresolved. Germline CDR1 reads SGHRS; CDR2 reads YFSETQ. CDR3 length: 15 amino acids. V shed 4 bases and J shed 1 base, with 11 bases lying between them. CDR3 residues: CASSQAALNTGELFF. CDR3 bases: TGCGCCAGCAGCCAGGCGGCCCTGAACACCGGGGAGCTGTTTTTT.

The chain has TRBV13 and TRBJ1-2; D might be TRBD1 (6 bases). V lost 5 bases to trimming and J lost 5 bases, with 15 bases between them. The CDR3 covers 14 residues. Germline CDR1 PRHDT, CDR2 FYEKMQ (reference sequence). CDR3 region: CASSVGGTGYGYTF. CDR3 DNA sequence: TGTGCCAGCAGCGTGGGGGGAACAGGGTATGGCTACACCTTC.

V is TRBV29-1 and J is TRBJ2-2; D may correspond to TRBD1 or TRBD2 (5 bases each). The germline CDR1 and CDR2 sequences are SQVTM and ANQGSEA. The V end lost 2 bases, the J end lost 2 bases, and 9 bases lay between the germline ends. The CDR3 is 14 amino acids. The CDR3 nucleotides are TGCAGCGTTGAATATGGGGGTAACACCGGGGAGCTGTTTTTT. It specifies CSVEYGGNTGELFF.

The chain employs TRBV5-6 and TRBJ2-5; unclear D gene. The CDR3 runs 12 residues. Germline V gene data show CDR1 as SGHDT and CDR2 as YYEEEE. Between the trimmed V and J ends, which lost 6 bases and 5 bases, there was a span of 11 bases. CDR3 sequence (DNA): TGTGCCAGCACCAGACGACGGGAGACCCAGTACTTC. Translated, it gives CASTRRRETQYF.

V is TRBV28 and J is TRBJ2-2; possible D gene TRBD1, 6 bases. Trimming left V 6 bases short and J 6 bases short, with 14 bases between. Germline values: CDR1 MDHEN, CDR2 SYDVKM. CDR3 size: 14 residues. The CDR3 DNA is TGTGCCAGCAGCTCCCCACAGGGTGCCGGGGAGCTGTTTTTT. Translated, it gives CASSSPQGAGELFF.

The rearrangement uses TRBV6-5 and TRBJ1-2, with D perhaps TRBD1 (6 bases). CDR3 length equals 11 residues. Per germline, CDR1 MNHEY and CDR2 SVGAGI. Between the trimmed V and J ends, which lost 4 bases and 8 bases, there was a span of 8 bases. CDR3 nucleotide sequence: TGTGCCAGCAGTTCACAGGGAGGCTACACCTTC. This sequence encodes CASSSQGGYTF.

This clone was found once. V gene TRBV7-2 combines with J gene TRBJ2-7, with 8 positions matching TRBD2. Trimming removed 5 bases from V and 4 bases from J; junction bases left unmatched: 7. CDR1 SGHTA and CDR2 FQGNSA come from the germline V gene. The CDR3 is 14 amino acids. The CDR3: CASSRPGGVYEQYF. The CDR3 DNA reads as TGTGCCAGCAGCCGCCCGGGGGGGGTATACGAGCAGTACTTC.